This T cell receptor (beta chain) was recovered during a study of shared clonotypes between healthy human individuals (dated by TCRdb to about 2020). For the study in its entirety: A couple of women and a few men aged 18 to 49 years were included in the cohort. For each donor, CD4 naive and CD4 memory were each run on three plates, CD8 naive on two plates, and CD8 memory on one plate. To estimate repertoire size and how much clonotype sharing occurs between individuals, the study deeply sequenced the blood TCR repertoires of roughly 5 healthy adults. Libraries were prepared and TCR repertoires were sequenced by different laboratories using diverse techniques, in order to increase sequencing depth and limit assay-specific biases. Each donor's leukapheresis produced roughly between roughly 0.94 and 9.5 billion PBMCs.

CDR1 and CDR2, per the germline V gene, are SGHTA and FQGNSA. The CDR3 numbers 15 residues from cysteine through phenylalanine. Only CDR3 DNA is held: 45 bases, read in frame from base 1. Trimming costs V 1 base and J 2 bases, and their ends lie 11 bases apart. CD8 naive samples consisted of CD45RO-negative cells that were positively selected for CCR7, yielding a CD45RA+CCR7+ population without TemRA cells. Donors were healthy HIV-negative adults with no recently reported acute infections or vaccinations. Every donor was a Caucasian adult residing in Nashville, Tennessee, USA. Blood was obtained by leukapheresis, after which PBMCs were separated by Ficoll-Histopaque density gradient centrifugation and cryopreserved in liquid nitrogen vapor phase. Purity and quantity of every magnetically sorted T cell population were checked by analytical flow cytometry. From each sorted fraction, genomic DNA was isolated and quantified by UV absorbance on a Nanodrop 2000c.

TCR CDR3 regions were amplified from genomic DNA by multiplex PCR using the deep immunoSEQ assay. Extracted genomic DNA from each cell subset was distributed evenly across all wells of several immunoSEQ 96-well plates, and each plate was treated as a replicate. Each replicate PCR for sorted subsets received roughly 200 ng genomic DNA, equal to tens of thousands of T cell genomes. The purified libraries were quantified using a Qubit 3.0 fluorometer, sized with a Bioanalyzer 2100, and then quantified again using the KAPA Library Quantification kit. A separate single-read 150-cycle Illumina NextSeq 550 flow cell was used to sequence each immunoSEQ 96-well plate. The authors' analysis ran thus. Because only junctional sequences without quality scores were contained in the immunoSEQ output, filtering matching that applied to full-length reads could not be performed. Sequences were annotated with PyIR, a Python wrapper for IgBLAST v1.9, using IMGT germline references to assign V/J genes and CDR3. Reads with weak V/J assignments (E-value above 1e-6), missing CDR3, stop codons, out-of-frame junctions, or ambiguous translated residues were removed. A V3J clonotype was defined by an identical inferred V gene, J gene, and CDR3 amino acid sequence. The percentage overlap between two repertoires was calculated by dividing the number of shared unique clonotypes by the size of the smaller repertoire. Richness of each repertoire was evaluated using RTK rarefaction, the Chao1 estimator, and Recon v2.1 estimates of unobserved clonotypes. Generation probabilities were computed with OLGA for all TCRbeta clonotypes obtained by the gDNA method from four donors. TCRdb retrieved this table from immuneACCESS and kept in-frame rearrangements only. Not all clones are present; in checked studies, unresolved V genes account for under half, and no reason is known for the remainder. V and J calls and clone size follow that table, whereas D and trimming were derived from the DNA. Within this sample are a few million clones, with just under 95% of them counted one time only. 1.5% to 2% of the sample is taken by the ten largest.

With regard to this clone: Its antigen is still unknown. No much larger clonotype is one base removed from it; base qualities were not supplied.

Points the paper makes about the study in general: Based on pairwise subsampling, the degree of clonotype sharing among donors was expected to be affected by sequencing depth. Compared with non-shared clonotypes, the clonotypes found in all four sorted-subset donors had higher generation probabilities. Only blood was sampled, and tissue TCR repertoires likely differ from those in blood. The small number of donors limited the genetic and exposure-history diversity represented. Naive subsets generally had larger estimated clonotype richness than memory subsets. Across several donors, about 5.2% of naive CD4, more than 3% of naive CD8, 2% to 2.5% of memory CD4, and under 0.45% of memory CD8 clonotypes were shared. Incomplete sequencing was indicated by rarefaction of sorted-subset datasets, despite the large sequencing depth.

The sequence was obtained from a man between 18 and 29 years old in good health. Some clones in this sample may be carry-over from other donors' samples. Sequencing was carried out using naive CD8+ T cells from PBMCs. The cell subset or site label of this sample denotes: CD45RA+CCR7+. The V and J segments used are TRBV7-2 and TRBJ2-5; a confident D gene designation cannot be given. The CDR3 loop reads CASSLGTNGQETQYF. The bases are TGTGCCAGCAGCTTAGGAACGAACGGACAAGAGACCCAGTACTTC.